The 19 T cell receptor beta chains listed next were all sequenced from one sample in a study of blood T cell repertoires in COVID-19. Method: immunoSEQ multiplex PCR; TCRdb's copy keeps in-frame clones and lacks some. The data show about 95,000 clones, roughly four fifths seen once. The sequenced material came from peripheral blood. These receptors were taken from a human donor in a cohort sampled during active COVID-19.

The chain combines TRBV10-2 with TRBJ1-5; D might be TRBD1 (6 bases). CDR1 is WSHSY and CDR2 is SAAADI in the germline V gene. The CDR3 extends over 15 amino acids. V was cut by 10 bases and J by 3 bases, with 19 bases left in between. This chain's CDR3 is CATNQTGTYNQPQHF. CDR3 DNA sequence: TGCGCCACCAACCAGACAGGTACATACAATCAGCCCCAGCATTTT.

The chain links TRBV11-2 to TRBJ2-7; no reliable D call. There are 13 residues in the CDR3. Per germline, CDR1 SGHAT and CDR2 FQNNGV. Trimming shortened V by 1 base and J by 1 base, and 5 bases separated the two germline ends. The CDR3 DNA reads TGTGCCAGCAGCTTAGGCAGTTCCTACGAGCAGTACTTC. It yields the protein CASSLGSSYEQYF.

The chain combines TRBV7-9 with TRBJ2-3; TRBD2 might be the D (6 bases). Trimming cost V 5 bases and J 3 bases, with 15 bases left between them. The CDR3 is 15 residues long. Germline CDR1 SEHNR, CDR2 FQNEAQ (reference sequence). The CDR3 bases are TGTGCCAGCAGCCAATCCGGGACTGTAACAGATACGCAGTATTTT. Translating gives CASSQSGTVTDTQYF. Variable domain in full (rest from reference TRBV7-9 and TRBJ2-3): DTGVSQNPRHKITKRGQNVTFRCDPISEHNRLYWYRQTLGQGPEFLTYFQNEAQLEKSRLLSDRFSAERPKGSFSTLEIQRTEQGDSAMYLCASSQSGTVTDTQYFGPGTRLTVL.

The chain uses TRBV6-1 and TRBJ1-2; 8 nucleotides agree with TRBD1. This CDR3 is 17 amino acids long. The junction had 12 bases not matched to a gene; V was cut back by 2 bases and J by 4 bases. Germline V gives CDR1 MNHNS, CDR2 SASEGT. CDR3 sequence reads: CASSEYEGRQGSYGYTF. The CDR3 coding sequence is TGTGCCAGCAGTGAATATGAGGGGCGACAGGGGTCCTATGGCTACACCTTC.

CDR3 in DNA: TGTGCCAGCTCACCAAGGACTAGCGGGGATAATGAGCAGTTCTTC. Translated, it gives CASSPRTSGDNEQFF. The J gene is TRBJ2-1, the V gene TRBV18, with 12 bases that match TRBD2. In germline, CDR1 is KGHSH, CDR2 LQKENI. The CDR3 loop spans 15 amino acids. Losses at the gene ends were 2 bases for V and 7 bases for J; bases not matched to a gene: 3. Using reference TRBV18 and TRBJ2-1 for the parts outside the CDR3, the full variable domain is NAGVMQNPRHLVRRRGQEARLRCSPMKGHSHVYWYRQLPEEGLKFMVYLQKENIIDESGMPKERFSAEFPKEGPSILRIQQVVRGDSAAYFCASSPRTSGDNEQFFGPGTRLTVL.

This clone showed up just a few times. V usage is TRBV27 and J usage is TRBJ1-1, with D hard to call. CDR3 size: 15 residues. Germline loops: CDR1 MNHEY, CDR2 SMNVEV (reference sequence). Trimming took 3 bases from V and 0 from J, leaving 11 bases between them. The CDR3 region is CASSFSGPMNTEAFF. The CDR3 DNA reads TGTGCCAGCAGTTTCTCGGGTCCGATGAACACTGAAGCTTTCTTT.

The chain combines TRBV27 with TRBJ2-6, with 9 positions matching TRBD1. CDR3 length: 16 amino acids. Trimming removed 5 bases from V and 4 bases from J; junction bases left unmatched: 6. In germline, CDR1 is MNHEY, CDR2 SMNVEV (reference sequence). The CDR3 DNA sequence: TGTGCCAGCAGTACGGACAGGGGACGGGGGGCCAACGTCCTGACTTTC. It translates to CASSTDRGRGANVLTF.

This chain connects TRBV18 to TRBJ2-7; 8 nucleotides line up with TRBD1. In germline, CDR1 is KGHSH, CDR2 LQKENI. After removal of 1 base from V and 2 bases from J, the junction contained 4 bases not matched to a gene. CDR3 size: 15 residues. The CDR3 here is CASSPQTGGTYEQYF. As DNA, the CDR3 is TGTGCCAGCTCACCACAAACAGGGGGGACCTACGAGCAGTACTTC.

V and J are TRBV6-5 and TRBJ2-1; 8 positions match TRBD2. Germline CDR1 reads MNHEY; CDR2 reads SVGAGI. The CDR3 extends over 14 amino acids. Trimming removed 7 bases from V and 7 bases from J; junction bases left unmatched: 9. The CDR3 loop is CASMVRGRLNEQFF. Written as DNA, the CDR3 is TGTGCCAGCATGGTTCGCGGGAGGTTGAATGAGCAGTTCTTC.

The chain combines TRBV6-5 with TRBJ2-1, with 7 bases fitting TRBD2. The ends lost 7 bases at V and 13 bases at J; junction bases unmatched: 13. The CDR3 spans 13 residues. The germline gives CDR1 MNHEY, CDR2 SVGAGI. The CDR3 protein is CASIIGGETSQFF. In DNA, the CDR3 is TGTGCCAGCATAATTGGTGGGGAGACTAGCCAGTTCTTC.

This rearrangement joins TRBV7-2 to TRBJ2-5, with 16 nucleotides matching TRBD2. The V segment lost 0 bases and the J segment 5 bases; nucleotides outside the gene matches: 6. CDR3 size: 18 residues. Germline CDR1 SGHTA, CDR2 FQGNSA. The CDR3 region is CASSLAVGLAGGRETQYF. The CDR3 nucleotides read TGTGCCAGCAGCTTAGCGGTGGGACTAGCGGGGGGGCGCGAGACCCAGTACTTC.

The J gene is TRBJ1-5, the V gene TRBV10-2; 7 bases are a match to TRBD1. Germline CDR1 and CDR2: WSHSY and SAAADI. Trimming cost V 1 base and J 3 bases; bases outside gene matches: 3. The CDR3 has 15 residues. The CDR3 nucleotides read TGCGCCAGCAGTGAGTTAGGACAGGCCAATCAGCCCCAGCATTTT. Protein product: CASSELGQANQPQHF.

The chain employs TRBV5-1 and TRBJ2-6; weak D call: TRBD1 (5 bases). The CDR3 is 14 amino acids. Trimming left V 0 bases short and J 4 bases short, with 5 bases between. Germline-derived CDR1 and CDR2 are SGHRS and YFSETQ. The CDR3: CASSLGQGANVLTF. The DNA for the CDR3 is TGCGCCAGCAGCTTGGGACAGGGGGCCAACGTCCTGACTTTC.

The rearrangement links TRBV14 to TRBJ2-1; D call uncertain. Germline CDR1 reads SGHDN; CDR2 reads FVKESK. Deletions cut 1 base from V and 9 bases from J, with 10 bases between. The CDR3 is made up of 13 amino acids. The DNA for the CDR3 is TGTGCCAGCAGCCAAGGGGTATGGGCTGAGCAGTTCTTC. Translation gives CASSQGVWAEQFF.

This clone was seen a single time. The gene calls are TRBV5-1 and TRBJ2-2, with TRBD1 identical over 7 bases. The V segment lost 4 bases and the J segment 5 bases; nucleotides outside the gene matches: 8. Germline V gene data show CDR1 as SGHRS and CDR2 as YFSETQ. This CDR3 is built from 15 residues. CDR3: CASSGRDSRTGELFF. CDR3 nucleotide sequence: TGCGCCAGCAGCGGCCGGGACAGTAGAACCGGGGAGCTGTTTTTT.

This clone was picked up a small number of times. CDR3 sequence (DNA): TGTGCCAGCAGACAGGGGACAGCCCAAGAGACCCAGTACTTC. This encodes CASRQGTAQETQYF. The chain combines TRBV6-5 with TRBJ2-5; the match to TRBD1 covers 7 bases. Germline CDR1 reads MNHEY; CDR2 reads SVGAGI. The V segment lost 6 bases and the J segment 1 base; nucleotides outside the gene matches: 5. The CDR3 length is 14 residues.

This clone was observed a single time. This sample includes further DNA sequences coding for the same CDR3. The chain links TRBV6-5 to TRBJ2-7; TRBD1 aligns across 8 bases. The CDR3 is 15 amino acids. Germline-derived CDR1 and CDR2 are MNHEY and SVGAGI. The V segment lost 4 bases and the J segment 0 bases; nucleotides outside the gene matches: 5. CDR3 DNA sequence: TGTGCCAGCAGTTCAGGGGGCCTAAGCTCCTACGAGCAGTACTTC. Its translation: CASSSGGLSSYEQYF.

The chain is built from TRBV18 and TRBJ2-7; 9 nucleotides agree with TRBD1. Germline V gene sequence: CDR1 KGHSH, CDR2 LQKENI. The CDR3 is 16 amino acids. Trimming cost V 0 bases and J 2 bases; bases outside gene matches: 5. This CDR3 is CASSPPGTGSPYEQYF. The CDR3 bases are TGTGCCAGCTCACCACCGGGGACAGGGAGTCCCTACGAGCAGTACTTC.

The chain uses TRBV5-5 and TRBJ2-1, with 9 bases that match TRBD2. The CDR3 is made up of 15 amino acids. The trim removed 4 bases at V and 5 bases at J, leaving 7 bases unmatched. Germline-derived CDR1 and CDR2 are SGHKS and YYEKEE (reference sequence). The CDR3 spells CASSRGASGNNEQFF. The CDR3 DNA is TGTGCCAGCAGCCGGGGGGCTAGCGGGAACAATGAGCAGTTCTTC.